The 25 T cell receptor beta chains below were found in one sample sequenced in a study of Ad26.COV2.S vaccination and SARS-CoV-2 variants. Treatment of the sample: roughly 19 received Ad26.COV2.S at low or high dose, single or two shots; about 5 received placebo; per-sample allocation not given. Sampling was done on day 63 after the first vaccine or placebo injection. Assay: immunoSEQ multiplex PCR; the TCRdb copy retains only in-frame clones and omits some. The data contain roughly 350,000 clones, 86% of them singletons. The source material was peripheral blood, sampled in a trial of Ad26.COV2.S vaccine versus placebo. These receptors originate from a person aged 18 to 59 who received the Ad26.COV2.S COVID-19 vaccine or a placebo.

The chain combines TRBV21-1 with TRBJ2-1; the D call TRBD1 from the table was never checked on the DNA. TRBV21-1 is marked as a pseudogene. The CDR3 has 17 amino acids. The CDR3 DNA sequence: TGTGCCAGCAGCCCCCCCCCGGGACAGGGGGCGAACCATGAGCAGTTCTTC. This codes for CASSPPPGQGANHEQFF.

V gene TRBV7-2 combines with J gene TRBJ2-6, with D perhaps matching TRBD1 (5 bases). The V gene lost 3 bases and the J gene lost 0 bases, with 15 bases spanning the gap. The CDR3 extends over 18 amino acids. CDR1 is SGHTA, CDR2 FQGNSA, per germline. DNA for the CDR3: TGTGCCAGCAGCTTCTTCGGCAGGGATATCTCTGGGGCCAACGTCCTGACTTTC. Encoded protein: CASSFFGRDISGANVLTF.

Details on this clone: Germline is not matched at one junction end, which may reflect a read error. The chain employs TRBV2 and TRBJ1-5; the match to TRBD1 covers 7 bases. The CDR3 spans 16 residues. CDR1 and CDR2 from the germline V gene are SNHLY and FYNNEI. The CDR3 sequence: CASSEGDSYPNQPQHF. The CDR3 DNA reads as TGTGCCAGCAGCGAAGGGGACAGTTATCCTAATCAGCCCCAGCATTTT.

The chain couples TRBV6-1 to TRBJ1-2; no reliable D call. Looked up from germline, CDR1 is MNHNS and CDR2 is SASEGT. The CDR3 has 14 amino acids. V was clipped by 0 bases and J by 6 bases, with 11 bases between them. The chain's CDR3 is CASSEAGRLNGYTF. Here the CDR3 DNA reads TGTGCCAGCAGTGAAGCGGGCAGGCTGAATGGCTACACCTTC.

This clone was seen a few times. This same CDR3 is encoded by further DNA sequences in the sample. The CDR3 protein is CASSPPGSSYEQYF. The CDR3, as DNA: TGTGCCAGCTCACCCCCGGGAAGCTCCTACGAGCAGTACTTC. The chain uses TRBV18 and TRBJ2-7, with a weak D call TRBD2 (5 bases). This CDR3 spans 14 amino acids. Germline V gene data show CDR1 as KGHSH and CDR2 as LQKENI. The germline V and J ends were trimmed by 3 bases and 0 bases, with 9 bases remaining between them.

This chain joins TRBV2 and TRBJ1-4; a weak D match, TRBD1 (6 bases). Germline CDR1 and CDR2: SNHLY and FYNNEI. Trimming pared 3 bases from V and 7 bases from J, leaving 15 bases between. The CDR3 runs 15 residues. CDR3 region: CASSDRQGRSEKLFF. In DNA form, the CDR3 reads TGTGCCAGCAGTGATAGGCAGGGGCGGTCTGAAAAACTGTTTTTT.

This chain links TRBV28 with TRBJ2-5; D might be TRBD1 (6 bases). Trimming cost V 4 bases and J 2 bases, with 11 bases left between them. The germline V gene encodes CDR1 MDHEN and CDR2 SYDVKM. This CDR3 has 14 amino acids. The CDR3 protein is CASSSTGNQETQYF. The CDR3 region has the DNA TGTGCCAGCAGTTCAACAGGGAATCAAGAGACCCAGTACTTC.

This chain links TRBV10-1 with TRBJ2-2, with a weak D call TRBD1 (6 bases). Germline CDR1 is WNHNN and CDR2 is SYGVQD (reference sequence). CDR3 size: 17 residues. V was shortened by 3 bases and J by 6 bases, with 20 bases between the two germline ends. The CDR3 sequence is CASSDFRLRQVPGELFF. The CDR3 region has the DNA TGCGCCAGCAGTGACTTCCGCCTAAGACAGGTCCCCGGGGAGCTGTTTTTT.

This clone has more than one count but fewer than ten. The gene calls are TRBV9 and TRBJ1-5; TRBD1 agrees at 7 bases. V lost 4 bases to trimming and J lost 5 bases; unmatched junction nucleotides: 6. Germline CDR1 is SGDLS and CDR2 is YYNGEE. This CDR3 is 14 amino acids long. CDR3 region: CASSSGTDHQPQHF. CDR3 in DNA: TGTGCCAGCAGCTCGGGGACAGACCATCAGCCCCAGCATTTT. The complete variable domain, with remaining parts taken from reference TRBV9 and TRBJ1-5, reads DSGVTQTPKHLITATGQRVTLRCSPRSGDLSVYWYQQSLDQGLQFLIQYYNGEERAKGNILERFSAQQFPDLHSELNLSSLELGDSALYFCASSSGTDHQPQHFGDGTRLSIL.

The chain links TRBV19 to TRBJ1-5, with D unclear. This CDR3 region has 16 residues. Trimming left V 3 bases short and J 7 bases short, with 19 bases between. The V gene's germline CDR1 is LNHDA and CDR2 SQIVND (reference sequence). CDR3 protein: CASSMGAAALGQPQHF. The CDR3, as DNA: TGTGCCAGTAGTATGGGAGCGGCGGCCCTGGGGCAGCCCCAGCATTTT.

The chain uses TRBV9 and TRBJ2-5; 14 bases match TRBD2. Germline V gives CDR1 SGDLS, CDR2 YYNGEE. The trim removed 8 bases at V and 6 bases at J, leaving 12 bases unmatched. The CDR3 loop spans 16 amino acids. The CDR3 spells CASGTSGSNSLQTQYF. Here the CDR3 DNA reads TGTGCCAGTGGGACTAGCGGGAGCAATTCGCTGCAGACCCAGTACTTC.

The chain links TRBV6-2 or TRBV6-3 to TRBJ1-2, with D possibly being TRBD1 (6 bases). Trimming shortened V by 2 bases and J by 4 bases, and 11 bases separated the two germline ends. The germline CDR1 and CDR2 sequences are MNHEY and SVGEGT. This CDR3 has 14 residues. Here the CDR3 DNA reads TGTGCCAGCAGTTACGGGGGCTCGGGCTATGGCTACACCTTC. It codes for CASSYGGSGYGYTF.

V and J are TRBV30 and TRBJ1-1; D not certain. From germline, CDR1 is GTSNPN and CDR2 SVGIG (reference sequence). Trimming took off 2 bases at V and 8 bases at J, with 9 bases between the two ends. The CDR3 contains 11 residues. This CDR3 is CAWSRLTEAFF. The CDR3 nucleotides read TGTGCCTGGAGTCGTCTGACCGAAGCTTTCTTT.

The rearrangement joins TRBV12-3 or TRBV12-4 to TRBJ2-6; perhaps TRBD2 as D (6 bases). Trimming pared 6 bases from V and 7 bases from J, leaving 7 bases between. This CDR3 contains 12 residues. The CDR3 protein is CASRGGANVLTF. As DNA, the CDR3 is TGTGCCAGCAGGGGGGGAGCCAACGTCCTGACTTTC.

This chain joins TRBV4-2 and TRBJ1-2, with D possibly matching TRBD1 (6 bases). The CDR3 is made up of 17 amino acids. V was trimmed by 0 bases and J by 4 bases, leaving 18 bases between them. The V gene's germline CDR1 is LGHNA and CDR2 YNFKEQ. The CDR3 nucleotides are TGTGCCAGCAGCCAAGATGGCGTATGGGGGCCCGTCTATGGCTACACCTTC. Translated, it gives CASSQDGVWGPVYGYTF.

The table lists this clone with a few counts. The genes are TRBV4-3 and TRBJ2-7; 11 bases line up with TRBD1. V lost 3 bases and J lost 0; bases outside the gene matches: 10. Germline CDR1 reads LGHNA; CDR2 reads YSLEER. CDR3 size: 18 residues. CDR3 DNA sequence: TGCGCCAGCAGCCACTATGCTGGGACAGGGGGTAACTCCTACGAGCAGTACTTC. Protein product: CASSHYAGTGGNSYEQYF.

This rearrangement joins TRBV15 to TRBJ2-2, with 8 bases identical to TRBD1. The CDR3 is 16 residues long. Trimming at V came to 3 bases and at J to 1 base, leaving 4 bases not matched to a gene. CDR1 and CDR2 from the germline V gene are LNHNV and YYDKDF (reference sequence). CDR3 protein: CATSRKDRGNTGELFF. CDR3 in DNA: TGTGCCACCAGCAGGAAAGACAGGGGGAACACCGGGGAGCTGTTTTTT. The variable domain in full, with the rest retrieved from reference TRBV15 and TRBJ2-2, is DAMVIQNPRYQVTQFGKPVTLSCSQTLNHNVMYWYQQKSSQAPKLLFHYYDKDFNNEADTPDNFQSRRPNTSFCFLDIRSPGLGDTAMYLCATSRKDRGNTGELFFGEGSRLTVL.

The chain combines TRBV29-1 with TRBJ2-1, with D maybe TRBD1 (5 bases). Germline CDR1 is SQVTM and CDR2 is ANQGSEA. The V end lost 4 bases, the J end lost 3 bases, and 7 bases lay between the germline ends. This CDR3 has 12 residues. The CDR3 DNA is TGCAGCGTTGGGGGCCTCTACAATGAGCAGTTCTTC. Translating gives CSVGGLYNEQFF.

The chain couples TRBV28 to TRBJ1-1, with D perhaps TRBD1 (6 bases). The length of the CDR3 is 13 residues. The germline V gene has CDR1 MDHEN and CDR2 SYDVKM. V lost 6 bases and J lost 6, with 14 bases in between. Here the CDR3 DNA reads TGTGCCAGCAGGAAACGGACAGCCTCTGAAGCTTTCTTT. This encodes CASRKRTASEAFF. Full variable domain (remainder filled in from reference TRBV28 and TRBJ1-1): DVKVTQSSRYLVKRTGEKVFLECVQDMDHENMFWYRQDPGLGLRLIYFSYDVKMKEKGDIPEGYSVSREKKERFSLILESASTNQTSMYLCASRKRTASEAFFGQGTRLTVV.

A remark on this clone: The identical CDR3 is also encoded by other nucleotide sequences in the sample. The J gene is TRBJ1-1, the V gene TRBV28, with D uncertain. Trimming cost V 5 bases and J 0 bases, with 7 bases left between them. CDR1 is MDHEN and CDR2 is SYDVKM in the germline V gene. This CDR3 is built from 13 residues. The chain's CDR3 is CASSPRMNTEAFF. Here the CDR3 DNA reads TGTGCCAGCAGTCCTAGAATGAACACTGAAGCTTTCTTT.

The chain carries TRBV2 and TRBJ2-7, with TRBD1 identical over 9 bases. The V gene's germline CDR1 is SNHLY and CDR2 FYNNEI. CDR3 length: 14 residues. V was pared by 6 bases and J by 4 bases, with 7 bases of the junction left unmatched. CDR3 loop: CASSVRDRVYEQYF. As DNA, the CDR3 is TGTGCCAGCAGCGTCAGGGACAGGGTGTACGAGCAGTACTTC.

V gene TRBV5-1 combines with J gene TRBJ1-3; 8 positions agree with TRBD1. The V gene end was trimmed by 4 bases and the J gene end by 3 bases; junction bases not matched to a gene: 6. CDR1 and CDR2 from the germline V gene are SGHRS and YFSETQ. The CDR3 runs 15 residues. The CDR3 loop reads CASSVAGGVGNTIYF. The CDR3 bases are TGCGCCAGCAGCGTTGCAGGGGGCGTTGGAAACACCATATATTTT.

The gene calls are TRBV15 and TRBJ2-7, with a weak D call TRBD2 (5 bases). The CDR3 has 15 amino acids. The V gene lost 8 bases and the J gene lost 9 bases, with 26 bases spanning the gap. CDR1 LNHNV and CDR2 YYDKDF come from the germline V gene (reference sequence). As DNA, the CDR3 is TGTGCCACCGGACTCCCGCCCGGGCCGGCGTCCGGGCAGTACTTC. It encodes CATGLPPGPASGQYF.

V is TRBV3-1 (or the pseudogene TRBV3-2) and J is TRBJ1-1; possibly TRBD1 for D (5 bases). The CDR3 is made up of 16 amino acids. The V and J ends lost 1 base and 1 base respectively, with 13 bases between them. CDR1 and CDR2 (germline): LGHDT, YNNKEL (reference sequence). The CDR3 here is CASSQVTRGPNTEAFF. In nucleotides, the CDR3 is TGTGCCAGCAGCCAAGTCACCCGGGGCCCGAACACTGAAGCTTTCTTT.

V usage is TRBV19 and J usage is TRBJ1-3; TRBD1 might be the D (5 bases). The V and J ends lost 5 bases and 0 bases respectively, with 11 bases between them. This CDR3 is built from 15 residues. Per the germline V gene, CDR1 is LNHDA and CDR2 is SQIVND (reference sequence). The DNA for the CDR3 is TGTGCCAGTAGTTACGACAGAATCTCTGGAAACACCATATATTTT. Translating gives CASSYDRISGNTIYF.